This T cell receptor beta chain was recovered during a study of T cell repertoires in cytomegalovirus infection. Study-level results: The study found HLA-C-restricted CMV-specific TCR beta clonotypes dominating the ex vivo response.

This clonotype was found many times. Its antigen is unidentified. Per germline, CDR1 DFQATT and CDR2 SNEGSKA (reference sequence). J lost 0 bases, V lost 4 bases, and 6 bases had no gene match. The CDR3 has 14 residues. TCRdb re-analysed the reads in MiXCR, keeping a single row per CDR3 protein. The sample has about 250,000 distinct CDR3 sequences; 6.5% are singletons. Sequences were obtained from PBMCs. This receptor was taken from a human donor in good health (CMV status not recorded). Some clones in this sample may be carry-over from other donors' samples. The V call is TRBV20-1, the J call TRBJ2-7, with 7 bases that match TRBD2. The CDR3 DNA is TGCAGTGCTATTCACGGGGGGTACTCCTACGAGCAGTACTTC. Amino acid sequence: CSAIHGGYSYEQYF.